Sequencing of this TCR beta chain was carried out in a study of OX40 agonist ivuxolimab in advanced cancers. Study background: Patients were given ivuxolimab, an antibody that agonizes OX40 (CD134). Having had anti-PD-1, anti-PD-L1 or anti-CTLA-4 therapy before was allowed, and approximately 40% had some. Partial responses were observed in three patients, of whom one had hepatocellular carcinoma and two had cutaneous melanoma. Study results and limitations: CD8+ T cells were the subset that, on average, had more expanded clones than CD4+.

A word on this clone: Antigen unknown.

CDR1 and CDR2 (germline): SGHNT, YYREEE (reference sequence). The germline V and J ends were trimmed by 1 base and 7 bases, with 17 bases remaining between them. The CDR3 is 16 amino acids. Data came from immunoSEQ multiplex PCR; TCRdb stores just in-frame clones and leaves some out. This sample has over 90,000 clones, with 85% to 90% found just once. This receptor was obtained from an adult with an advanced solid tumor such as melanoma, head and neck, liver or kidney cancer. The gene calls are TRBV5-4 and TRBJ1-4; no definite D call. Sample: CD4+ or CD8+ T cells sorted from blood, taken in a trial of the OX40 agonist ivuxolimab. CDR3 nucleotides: TGTGCCAGCAGCTTGTCGGCGAGCCATACGGGTGAAAAACTGTTTTTT. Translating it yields CASSLSASHTGEKLFF.